The source of this TCR beta chain is a study of T cell responses to AZD1222 COVID-19 vaccine (dated by TCRdb to the early 2020s). Regarding the complete study: TCR sequencing covered 233 trial participants: approximately 200 given two doses of AZD1222 and about 26 given two doses of MenACWY control vaccine. Trial participants were enrolled by age into 18-55, 56-69 and 70-plus year subgroups, with around 150, 28 and 57 TCR-sequenced participants respectively. Results and caveats for the whole study, not just this receptor: Most participants were white British and females outnumbered males, and the authors suggested that clonal diversity may have been underestimated. A significant rise in spike-specific TCR breadth and depth was observed after two AZD1222 doses relative to day 0 and relative to MenACWY recipients. The whole spike protein was spanned by vaccine-associated CD4 TCRs, and dominant responses were seen in regions 160-218 and 743-854. Conclusions about previously exposed vaccinees are limited because only five or six AZD1222 recipients were SARS-CoV-2 seropositive at baseline. No day 14 peak-response samples were available, so repertoires were characterized only after the peak T cell response. Nearly half of unique spike-specific TCRs reportedly recognized epitopes outside regions mutated in the B.1.351 and B.1.1.7 variants. In the small 56-69-year group, the increase in depth fell short of significance, most likely because of low power.

As regards this clone: Its antigen is currently not known. No clone much larger than this one lies a single base away; base qualities are absent.

Taken from the germline V gene, the CDR1 and CDR2 loops are KGHSH and LQKENI. Ends trimmed: V by 6 bases, J by 11 bases; bases unmatched to a gene: 11. The CDR3 runs 15 amino acids, cysteine and phenylalanine included. The CDR3 DNA has 45 bases and is translated from base 1. The CDR3 regions of human TCRbeta chains were subjected to immunosequencing. The source study handled its data this way. TCRs in the repertoires were compared against a reference library of SARS-CoV-2-specific TCRs that had been generated with the MIRA antigen-specificity platform. Breadth was defined as the fraction of unique TCRs that were SARS-CoV-2-associated, and depth was defined as the fraction of total T cells that were SARS-CoV-2-associated. Using the MIRA data, each spike-specific TCR was assigned both to the spike region to which the TCR was reactive and to a CD4 or CD8 class. Log10-transformed breadth and depth values were compared by one-way ANOVA with Sidak's multiple comparisons tests. TCRdb obtained this table from immuneACCESS and retained in-frame rearrangements with V and J assigned. These tables miss some clones; where compared with another copy, unresolved V genes account for less than half of the shortfall, and the remainder is unexplained. That table supplies the V and J calls and clone size; D and trimming were determined from the DNA. Counted in this sample were some 79,000 clones; approximately 85% of them appeared once. The top ten hold about 3.4% of the sample.

This specimen's time point label, interpreted: about 28 days (+/-7) after the second vaccine dose. AZD1222 recipients given second doses at about 4 weeks or at about 12 weeks were pooled, since spike-specific TCR depth and breadth were not found to differ between the two schedules. Samples from vaccinated people were obtained from the UK trials COV001 and COV002, which included a single-blind randomized controlled phase 2/3 trial of AZD1222 (ChAdOx1 nCoV-19) in healthy adults. For TCRbeta chain sequencing, PBMC samples from trial participants were taken at day 0 and at day 28 after the second dose.

The clonotype was recovered from an adult who received the AZD1222 COVID-19 vaccine. This chain joins TRBV18 to TRBJ1-6; 9 bases in the middle match TRBD1. The material sequenced was peripheral blood, taken 28 days after the second AZD1222 dose. The sequenced DNA is TGTGCCAGCTCTTCGGACAGGGGCAGGGCGACACCCCTCCACTTT. Its translation reads: CASSSDRGRATPLHF.